This T cell receptor (beta chain) was obtained from a study of naive and memory T cell subsets. Overall study results and limits: Potentially, T cell activation and differentiation skew this RNA-based measurement.

As regards this clonotype: No antigen is known for it.

The CDR3 is 14 residues long. The trim removed 0 bases at V and 6 bases at J, leaving 2 bases unmatched. Germline V gene sequence: CDR1 SGHRS, CDR2 YFSETQ. A UMI-containing oligonucleotide was joined by 3' ligation to the TCR cDNA template. Whole-blood samples were roughly 2.3 ml of peripheral blood from healthy adult volunteers. Input was roughly 1 to 1000 ng of DNase-treated total RNA without cell sorting. Four PCR rounds used nested alpha and beta constant region primers plus the SP2 primer. Blood and skin TCR RNA was reverse transcribed with alpha and beta constant primers. TCRdb independently ran MiXCR on the 5' RACE reads; one entry per CDR3 protein. The table has hundreds of distinct CDR3 sequences, around 96% seen once; the top ten hold roughly 8%.

This chain uses TRBV5-1 with TRBJ1-4; 7 nucleotides match TRBD1. The sequence derives from a female donor in good health. This table probably holds off-target reads from a library built for another chain. The CDR3 reads CASSLERGHEKLFF. The CDR3 DNA sequence: TGCGCCAGCAGCTTGGAGAGGGGGCATGAAAAACTGTTTTTT.